These 16 T cell receptor beta chains originate from one sample sequenced in a study of OX40 agonist ivuxolimab in advanced cancers. Profiling relied on immunoSEQ multiplex PCR, and the TCRdb table lists in-frame clones only, not all of them. Of approximately 45,000 clones in the sample, more than 80% are singletons; the top ten hold less than 5%. Sequences were derived from CD4+ or CD8+ T cells sorted from blood, sampled in a trial of the OX40 agonist ivuxolimab. The source is an adult with an advanced solid tumor such as melanoma, head and neck, liver or kidney cancer.

This chain uses TRBV4-3 with TRBJ1-2; no clear D. The CDR3 extends over 13 amino acids. CDR1 is LGHNA, CDR2 YSLEER, per germline. The V end lost 0 bases, the J end lost 8 bases, and 10 bases lay between the germline ends. In DNA, the CDR3 is TGCGCCAGCAGCCAAGATCAAAAAGGGGGCTACACCTTC. Residues: CASSQDQKGGYTF.

The genes are TRBV5-1 and TRBJ1-1; no clear D gene. The germline gives CDR1 SGHRS, CDR2 YFSETQ. With 3 bases removed from V and 1 base from J, the gap between germline ends came to 10 bases. The CDR3 is made up of 14 amino acids. In nucleotides, the CDR3 is TGCGCCAGCAGCTCCCGGGCCTCGAACACTGAAGCTTTCTTT. It codes for CASSSRASNTEAFF. The full variable domain, completed using reference TRBV5-1 and TRBJ1-1, is KAGVTQTPRYLIKTRGQQVTLSCSPISGHRSVSWYQQTPGQGLQFLFEYFSETQRNKGNFPGRFSGRQFSNSRSEMNVSTLELGDSALYLCASSSRASNTEAFFGQGTRLTVV.

This chain uses TRBV30 with TRBJ1-4; 9 bases line up with TRBD1. Unmatched junction bases numbered 10, after V lost 4 bases and J lost 7 bases. The CDR3 contains 15 residues. CDR1 and CDR2 from the germline V gene are GTSNPN and SVGIG (reference sequence). CDR3 in amino acids: CAWTHPGTGFEKLFF. The CDR3 DNA is TGTGCCTGGACGCATCCCGGGACAGGGTTTGAAAAACTGTTTTTT.

The chain joins TRBV27 to TRBJ2-5, with 10 bases matching TRBD2. The closer fit of TRBJ2-7 to the DNA end suggests the J call may be wrong. Germline loops: CDR1 MNHEY, CDR2 SMNVEV (reference sequence). This CDR3 comprises 15 residues. The CDR3, as DNA: TGTGCCAGCAGTCCACTAGCGGGGACAGCCTACGAGCAGTACTTC. Translating it yields CASSPLAGTAYEQYF.

A few counts support this clone. This chain links TRBV6-6 with TRBJ2-2; D call uncertain. V was shortened by 1 base and J by 5 bases, with 8 bases between the two germline ends. Germline loops: CDR1 MNHNY, CDR2 SVGAGI (reference sequence). This CDR3 contains 14 residues. The CDR3 here is CASSYWVSTGELFF. The CDR3 DNA reads as TGTGCCAGCAGTTACTGGGTTTCGACCGGGGAGCTGTTTTTT.

The chain is built from TRBV18 and TRBJ1-1, with D maybe TRBD1 (5 bases). CDR1 is KGHSH, CDR2 LQKENI, per germline. The CDR3 is 13 residues long. V was pared by 4 bases and J by 1 base, with 7 bases between. The CDR3 DNA reads TGTGCCAGCTCACTACAGGAGAACACTGAAGCTTTCTTT. This codes for CASSLQENTEAFF.

The chain recombines TRBV2 with TRBJ1-1; weak D call: TRBD1 (6 bases). The CDR3 sequence is 13 residues long. Germline-derived CDR1 and CDR2 are SNHLY and FYNNEI. The ends were cut back, 7 bases at V and 6 bases at J, with 15 bases in the middle. CDR3 nucleotide sequence: TGTGCCAGCAAAGGAAGGGAGGGGGCTGAAGCTTTCTTT. Residues: CASKGREGAEAFF.

This chain joins TRBV7-2 and TRBJ2-7, with D maybe TRBD2 (6 bases). Germline lookup yields CDR1 SGHTA and CDR2 FQGNSA. The CDR3 is 13 residues long. Trimming shortened V by 2 bases and J by 3 bases, and 8 bases separated the two germline ends. CDR3 nucleotide sequence: TGTGCCAGCAGCTTACAGACTAGCTACGAGCAGTACTTC. This translates into CASSLQTSYEQYF.

This clone was recorded only once. This rearrangement joins TRBV7-9 to TRBJ2-5, with D uncertain. The CDR3 sequence is 13 residues long. Germline lookup yields CDR1 SEHNR and CDR2 FQNEAQ (reference sequence). V dropped 3 bases and J dropped 2 bases, with 7 bases sitting between them. The CDR3 bases are TGTGCCAGCAGCTTCGGGTCTCAAGAGACCCAGTACTTC. Protein sequence: CASSFGSQETQYF. The variable domain in full, with the rest retrieved from reference TRBV7-9 and TRBJ2-5, is DTGVSQNPRHKITKRGQNVTFRCDPISEHNRLYWYRQTLGQGPEFLTYFQNEAQLEKSRLLSDRFSAERPKGSFSTLEIQRTEQGDSAMYLCASSFGSQETQYFGPGTRLLVL.

The genes are TRBV20-1 and TRBJ1-2; a weak D match, TRBD1 (6 bases). CDR1 and CDR2 from the germline V gene are DFQATT and SNEGSKA (reference sequence). The CDR3 loop spans 11 amino acids. CDR3 sequence reads: CSGQLSYGYTF. The CDR3 DNA is TGCAGCGGACAGCTCTCATATGGCTACACCTTC.

The V gene is TRBV4-3, the J gene TRBJ2-3; tentatively, D is TRBD1 or TRBD2 (5 bases each). Trimming shortened V by 3 bases and J by 0 bases, and 13 bases separated the two germline ends. The CDR3 is 16 amino acids. Germline V CDR1 and CDR2: LGHNA, YSLEER. Here the CDR3 reads CASSHLRDLSTDTQYF. The CDR3 DNA is TGCGCCAGCAGCCACCTCCGGGACCTTAGCACAGATACGCAGTATTTT.

This sequence joins TRBV7-9 and TRBJ1-2; D is ambiguous. Germline CDR1 and CDR2: SEHNR and FQNEAQ (reference sequence). The CDR3 runs 16 residues. Between the trimmed V and J ends, which lost 1 base and 5 bases, there was a span of 17 bases. The CDR3 loop reads CASSLGHSSNPYGYTF. The CDR3 coding sequence is TGTGCCAGCAGCTTAGGGCACAGCTCTAACCCTTATGGCTACACCTTC.

This chain joins TRBV6-6 and TRBJ1-5; tentatively, D is TRBD1 (6 bases). CDR1 and CDR2 from the germline V gene are MNHNY and SVGAGI (reference sequence). Deletions cut 8 bases from V and 3 bases from J, with 8 bases between. The CDR3 length is 12 residues. The CDR3 is CASWTDNQPQHF. The CDR3 DNA follows: TGTGCCAGCTGGACAGACAATCAGCCCCAGCATTTT.

This chain links TRBV7-9 with TRBJ1-1, with no clear D. Trimming removed 5 bases from V and 5 bases from J, with 12 bases in between. Germline CDR1 is SEHNR and CDR2 is FQNEAQ (reference sequence). CDR3 size: 13 residues. CDR3 in DNA: TGTGCCAGCAGCCAGAAAGGGAATACTGAAGCTTTCTTT. Translation: CASSQKGNTEAFF.

This sequence joins TRBV28 and TRBJ1-5; D is uncertain. V lost 2 bases and J lost 0, with 8 bases in between. CDR1 MDHEN and CDR2 SYDVKM come from the germline V gene. The CDR3 sequence is 15 residues long. The CDR3 DNA reads as TGTGCCAGCAGTTTAGCAGATAATAGCAATCAGCCCCAGCATTTT. Its protein is CASSLADNSNQPQHF.

The chain combines TRBV12-5 with TRBJ1-2; TRBD1 aligns across 7 bases. V was pared by 1 base and J by 5 bases, with 7 bases of the junction left unmatched. Per germline, CDR1 LGHNT and CDR2 FRNRAP. CDR3 size: 15 residues. DNA for the CDR3: TGTGCTAGTGGTTTGGATTACAGGGGTGGTTATGGCTACACCTTC. Protein product: CASGLDYRGGYGYTF.